Listed below are T cell receptor beta chains from one sample, sequenced in a study of blood T cells in healthy people across ages. Via MiXCR, TCRdb re-called the 5' RACE reads, giving one row per CDR3 protein. The table shows about 1.8 million distinct CDR3 sequences, with about 50% occurring only once. Sequenced: blood. These receptors all stem from a woman aged 40 to 55 in good health. CDR3s include the opening cysteine and the closing phenylalanine or tryptophan. Fields, in order: CDR3 DNA, CDR3 protein, V gene, J gene, clone size, D gene. A D gene is named only where the DNA matches it firmly. Clone size is not always given. Where it is, it says once, few, many or a class for expanded clones.

DNA: TGTGCCAGCAGCCTAAACGACAGGGGAGGCACCGGGGAGCTGTTTTTT
CDR3: CASSLNDRGGTGELFF
V: TRBV7-2
J: TRBJ2-2
size: -
D: TRBD1

DNA: TGTGCCAGCAGAACTAAACAGGGGGCGTACGAGCAGTACTTC
CDR3: CASRTKQGAYEQYF
V: TRBV6-5
J: TRBJ2-7
size: -
D: TRBD1

DNA: TGTGCCAGCACCCAGGCTGGGGCCAACGTCCTGACTTTC
CDR3: CASTQAGANVLTF
V: TRBV6-5
J: TRBJ2-6
size: few
D: -

DNA: TGCAGCGTTGAAGGTCTAGCGCTCTACAATGAGCAGTTCTTC
CDR3: CSVEGLALYNEQFF
V: TRBV29-1
J: TRBJ2-1
size: few
D: -

DNA: TGTGCCAGCAGCCTCAGACAGGCCTGGGGCTACACCTTC
CDR3: CASSLRQAWGYTF
V: TRBV6-5
J: TRBJ1-2
size: once
D: -

DNA: TGCAGTGCTAGAGATCGGCTTCGACAGGAACTACGCGAGCAGTACTTC
CDR3: CSARDRLRQELREQYF
V: TRBV20-1
J: TRBJ2-7
size: few
D: -

DNA: TGTGCCAGCAGCCAAGATCTGGCGGTGCAAGAGACCCAGTACTTC
CDR3: CASSQDLAVQETQYF
V: TRBV3-1
J: TRBJ2-5
size: few
D: -

DNA: TGTGCCAGCAGCTCCCTAGCTGACTCCTACGAGCAGTACTTC
CDR3: CASSSLADSYEQYF
V: TRBV7-2
J: TRBJ2-7
size: -
D: -

DNA: TGTGCCAGCAGCCTAATAGCGGGGGGGGGCAGCTCCTACAATGAGCAGTTCTTC
CDR3: CASSLIAGGGSSYNEQFF
V: TRBV4-2
J: TRBJ2-1
size: few
D: TRBD2

DNA: TGTGCCAGCAAGTCCCCTACAACTAATGAAAAACTGTTTTTT
CDR3: CASKSPTTNEKLFF
V: TRBV28
J: TRBJ1-4
size: -
D: -

DNA: TGCGCCAGCAGCCCCGAGACAGGCGAGCAGTTCTTC
CDR3: CASSPETGEQFF
V: TRBV5-1
J: TRBJ2-1
size: -
D: -

DNA: TGTGCCAGTGGACCGACACACAATGAGCAGTTCTTC
CDR3: CASGPTHNEQFF
V: TRBV3-1
J: TRBJ2-1
size: few
D: -

DNA: TGTGCCAGCAGCCAAGATCTTGCTAGCGGGGGATTGGTCGAGATCCAGTACTTC
CDR3: CASSQDLASGGLVEIQYF
V: TRBV14
J: TRBJ2-5
size: -
D: TRBD2

DNA: TGCGCCAGCAGCCAAGAAGCGGGGGGATACTACAATGTGCAGTTCTTC
CDR3: CASSQEAGGYYNVQFF
V: TRBV4-3
J: TRBJ2-1
size: -
D: TRBD2

DNA: TGCAGTGCTCGATTGGACAGGGACCATGAGCAGTTCTTC
CDR3: CSARLDRDHEQFF
V: TRBV20-1
J: TRBJ2-1
size: -
D: TRBD1

DNA: TGTGCCAGCAGCGTTACAGGGGGCAATCAGCCCCAGCATTTT
CDR3: CASSVTGGNQPQHF
V: TRBV9
J: TRBJ1-5
size: few
D: TRBD1

DNA: TGTGCCAGCAGCCTAGGGGGGGTCAAAAACATTCAGTACTTC
CDR3: CASSLGGVKNIQYF
V: TRBV5-1
J: TRBJ2-4
size: many
D: -

DNA: TGTAGTGCTAGGGTTCCGGGGGACAGTCAGCGGCATGGCTACACCTTC
CDR3: CSARVPGDSQRHGYTF
V: TRBV20-1
J: TRBJ1-2
size: few
D: TRBD1

DNA: TGTGCCAGCAGCGTAGGTCGGACGTCTGGCGGGGGTTACGAGACCCAGTACTTC
CDR3: CASSVGRTSGGGYETQYF
V: TRBV9
J: TRBJ2-5
size: few
D: TRBD2

DNA: TGTGCCAGCAGCCAGGATCGAGGGGGCGCCTATAATTCACCCCTCCACTTT
CDR3: CASSQDRGGAYNSPLHF
V: TRBV14
J: TRBJ1-6
size: once
D: TRBD1

DNA: TGTGCCAGCGGTGAGGGGCGCTGGACTGAAGCTTTCTTT
CDR3: CASGEGRWTEAFF
V: TRBV28
J: TRBJ1-1
size: -
D: -

DNA: TGTGCCAGCAGTTACCTCCTAAGCTCCTACGAGCAGTACTTC
CDR3: CASSYLLSSYEQYF
V: TRBV6-2/TRBV6-3
J: TRBJ2-7
size: few
D: -

DNA: TGTGCCAGCAGCGTTCTGCCAGGGGGTTTGGAGACCCAGTTCTTC
CDR3: CASSVLPGGLETQFF
V: TRBV9
J: TRBJ2-1
size: -
D: TRBD1

DNA: TGTGCCACCAGCAGGAATAGCGGGGGGTACAATGAGCAGTTCTTC
CDR3: CATSRNSGGYNEQFF
V: TRBV15
J: TRBJ2-1
size: few
D: TRBD2

DNA: TGCGCCAGCAGCCAGCAGGGGGCTGGGGCCAACGTCCTGACTTTC
CDR3: CASSQQGAGANVLTF
V: TRBV4-1
J: TRBJ2-6
size: many
D: TRBD1

DNA: TGTGCCAGCAGCCTCAGGGGGCCCGGCACAGATACGCAGTATTTT
CDR3: CASSLRGPGTDTQYF
V: TRBV7-2
J: TRBJ2-3
size: few
D: TRBD1

DNA: TGTGCCAGCAGGGAAAGGGACATATACAATGAGCAGTTCTTC
CDR3: CASRERDIYNEQFF
V: TRBV6-6
J: TRBJ2-1
size: -
D: -

DNA: TGCGCCACCAGGGCCGGGGACAATGAAAAACTGTTTTTT
CDR3: CATRAGDNEKLFF
V: TRBV5-1
J: TRBJ1-4
size: -
D: -

DNA: TGTGCCAGCCTGACTACGGACAGGGGGATCGCTGGCTACACCTTC
CDR3: CASLTTDRGIAGYTF
V: TRBV28
J: TRBJ1-2
size: -
D: TRBD1

DNA: TGCAGTGCTAGAGTTTCTAGCGGGGGAAAAGATACGCAGTATTTT
CDR3: CSARVSSGGKDTQYF
V: TRBV20-1
J: TRBJ2-3
size: few
D: TRBD2

DNA: TGTGCCAGCAGCTTAGATAGCGGGGGGGCCGGGTCCTACAATGAGCAGTTCTTC
CDR3: CASSLDSGGAGSYNEQFF
V: TRBV7-6
J: TRBJ2-1
size: -
D: TRBD2

DNA: TGTGCCAGCAGCCCTCCCCAGGGTACAGATACGCAGTATTTT
CDR3: CASSPPQGTDTQYF
V: TRBV7-9
J: TRBJ2-3
size: few
D: -

DNA: TGTGCCACCTCCCCGGGGGGCCGCGCCTACGAGCAGTACTTC
CDR3: CATSPGGRAYEQYF
V: TRBV6-6
J: TRBJ2-7
size: -
D: -

DNA: TGTGCCACCCGCTCGACTAGCGCAACCTACGAGCAGTACTTC
CDR3: CATRSTSATYEQYF
V: TRBV15
J: TRBJ2-7
size: -
D: TRBD2

DNA: TGTGCCAGCAGCTTACGCCGGGAGACTGAAGCTTTCTTT
CDR3: CASSLRRETEAFF
V: TRBV7-3
J: TRBJ1-1
size: few
D: -

DNA: TGTGCCAGCAGGGGATATCGGGCCGACAATGAGCAGTACTTC
CDR3: CASRGYRADNEQYF
V: TRBV2
J: TRBJ2-7
size: -
D: -

DNA: TGTGCCAGCAGCCTACCGACACGTGAGCAGTTCTTC
CDR3: CASSLPTREQFF
V: TRBV14
J: TRBJ2-1
size: few
D: -

DNA: TGCGCCAGCAGCCAAGAACTTGAGGGGGCATACTATGGCTACACCTTC
CDR3: CASSQELEGAYYGYTF
V: TRBV4-1
J: TRBJ1-2
size: few
D: TRBD1

DNA: TGCGCCAGCGGAGCTCTGGGGGAAACCTACGAGCAGTACTTC
CDR3: CASGALGETYEQYF
V: TRBV5-1
J: TRBJ2-7
size: few
D: -

DNA: TGTGCCAGCAGCTTAAACGGGAATGAATCACCCCTCCACTTT
CDR3: CASSLNGNESPLHF
V: TRBV7-9
J: TRBJ1-6
size: few
D: -

DNA: TGCGCCAGCAGCCAAGCTGCAGGGGGTACGACTCTCTATGGCTACACCTTC
CDR3: CASSQAAGGTTLYGYTF
V: TRBV4-3
J: TRBJ1-2
size: -
D: TRBD1

DNA: TGCGCCAGCAGCGGAAGCGATGAGCAGTTCTTC
CDR3: CASSGSDEQFF
V: TRBV5-1
J: TRBJ2-1
size: -
D: -

DNA: TGTGCCAGCAGCTCAATGGGACAGCAAGAGACCCAGTACTTC
CDR3: CASSSMGQQETQYF
V: TRBV7-2
J: TRBJ2-5
size: -
D: TRBD1

DNA: TGTGCCAGCAGCCCGCCTGGGTTCCGGGAGACCCAGTACTTC
CDR3: CASSPPGFRETQYF
V: TRBV3-1
J: TRBJ2-5
size: -
D: -

DNA: TGCGCCAGCAATAACTACGGGGGGAGCTCCTACAATGAGCAGTTCTTC
CDR3: CASNNYGGSSYNEQFF
V: TRBV10-1
J: TRBJ2-1
size: once
D: TRBD2

DNA: TGTGCCAGCCGGGTCTCCTATAATTCACCCCTCCACTTT
CDR3: CASRVSYNSPLHF
V: TRBV27
J: TRBJ1-6
size: few
D: -